This TCR beta chain is drawn from a study of blood T cell repertoires in COVID-19. Study background: Acute-phase and convalescent COVID-19 samples originated in the United States, Italy and Spain.

Seattle participants joined during active infection and were tracked over time. V lost 1 base to trimming and J lost 0 bases, with 4 bases between them. Germline loops: CDR1 MGHRA, CDR2 YSYEKL. CDR3 size: 13 residues. Using immunoSEQ multiplex PCR, the repertoire was profiled, and TCRdb retains in-frame clones only, with some absent. The top ten hold 5.5% to 6.5% of the sample, which has about 250,000 clones, around 88% seen once. The sample consisted of peripheral blood. This TCR was recovered from an elderly woman with COVID-19, enrolled during active disease. The chain couples TRBV4-1 to TRBJ2-7; D not certain. The CDR3 DNA sequence: TGCGCCAGCAGCCAAGGACTCTCCTACGAGCAGTACTTC. As protein: CASSQGLSYEQYF.